The T cell receptor (beta chain) under discussion was sequenced for a study of shared clonotypes between healthy human individuals. Background on the study: CD4 naive cells filled three plates per donor, CD4 memory three, CD8 naive two and CD8 memory one.

Assay used: immunoSEQ multiplex PCR; TCRdb lists only in-frame clones, some missing. This table has some 2,500,000 clones, approximately 93% appearing once. CDR3 length: 13 residues. CDR1 is MNHEY, CDR2 SMNVEV, per germline (reference sequence). V gave up 5 bases and J gave up 1 base, with 9 bases separating them. About this clone: Its antigen is not identified.

Study-level findings and limits: The study generally estimated greater richness for naive than memory subsets.

Donors, without exception, were Caucasian adults residing in Nashville, Tennessee. The chain links TRBV27 to TRBJ2-7; no reliable D call. The sequenced material came from naive CD4+ T cells from PBMCs. As for subset: CD45RA+ positively selected. The origin of this receptor is a young man in good health. Some clones in this sample may be carry-over from other donors' samples. Here the CDR3 reads CASSITASYEQYF. CDR3 DNA: TGTGCCAGCAGTATAACTGCTTCCTACGAGCAGTACTTC.